Following are 20 T cell receptor beta chains from one sample sequenced in a study of T cell clusters in autoimmune cytopenias. TRB was amplified from approximately 250 ng of peripheral blood genomic DNA per sample. One tube held mixed TRB-A and TRB-B primer pools for touch-down PCR. One entry per CDR3 protein, without DNA, is what TCRdb gives after re-calling the multiplex PCR reads. The sample features roughly 2,800 distinct CDR3 sequences, with about a tenth in its top ten. The sequencing input was peripheral blood. The receptors originated from a human donor with an autoimmune cytopenia or autoimmune hepatitis (not recorded which).

This clonotype ranks as medium-sized in terms of frequency. V and J are TRBV7-6 and TRBJ2-1. This CDR3 spans 14 amino acids. Germline V gene sequence: CDR1 SGHVS, CDR2 FNYEAQ. The CDR3 loop reads CASSLVVGVGEQFF.

Its frequency marks this clonotype as medium-sized. J is TRBJ1-2 and V is TRBV4-3; TCRdb's D call, TRBD1, is unchecked because there is no DNA. CDR3 length: 15 residues. CDR1 is LGHNA, CDR2 YSLEER, per germline. The CDR3 loop reads CASSQERGVRSGYTF.

In terms of frequency, this clonotype is medium-sized. The chain carries TRBV20-1 and TRBJ2-5; TCRdb's D call, TRBD2, is unchecked because there is no DNA. The germline gives CDR1 DFQATT, CDR2 SNEGSKA (reference sequence). CDR3 length: 16 amino acids. The CDR3: CSARRLAGGSVETQYF.

This clonotype registers medium-sized by frequency. The chain combines TRBV20-1 with TRBJ2-6; the D call of TRBD1 rests on TCRdb alone, since no DNA is present to check it. The CDR3 runs 18 residues. Per the germline V gene, CDR1 is DFQATT and CDR2 is SNEGSKA (reference sequence). The CDR3 spells CSARDLKGGALGANVLTF.

By frequency, this clonotype registers medium-sized. V gene TRBV11-2 combines with J gene TRBJ1-1; TCRdb's D call, TRBD1, is unchecked because there is no DNA. The germline CDR1 and CDR2 sequences are SGHAT and FQNNGV. The length of the CDR3 is 15 residues. CDR3 protein: CASSLEPGPNTEAFF. The entire variable domain, with the rest obtained from reference TRBV11-2 and TRBJ1-1, is as follows: EAGVAQSPRYKIIEKRQSVAFWCNPISGHATLYWYQQILGQGPKLLIQFQNNGVVDDSQLPKDRFSAERLKGVDSTLKIQPAKLEDSAVYLCASSLEPGPNTEAFFGQGTRLTVV.

This clonotype ranks as large in terms of frequency. V usage is TRBV29-1 and J usage is TRBJ2-7; the TCRdb call, TRBD1, lacks DNA for checking. The length of the CDR3 is 13 residues. The V gene's germline CDR1 is SQVTM and CDR2 ANQGSEA. CDR3 sequence: CSVAVGPSYEQYF.

In terms of frequency, this clonotype is medium-sized. The chain couples TRBV6-1 to TRBJ2-1; TCRdb indicates TRBD2, and absent DNA this call remains unverified. This CDR3 comprises 14 residues. The V gene's germline CDR1 is MNHNS and CDR2 SASEGT. CDR3 sequence: CASSTSGGAFEQFF.

This clonotype counts as medium-sized by frequency. The chain employs TRBV7-6 and TRBJ2-5; TCRdb picks TRBD2, but there is no DNA to check that call. Germline V gene data show CDR1 as SGHVS and CDR2 as FNYEAQ. The CDR3 is made up of 14 amino acids. CDR3 protein: CASITSGGQETQYF.

In terms of frequency, this clonotype is medium-sized. The CDR3 region is CASSPDTSEQYF. J is TRBJ2-7 and V is TRBV5-1. Per germline, CDR1 SGHRS and CDR2 YFSETQ. The CDR3 spans 12 residues.

Measured by frequency, this clonotype is medium-sized (0.01 to 0.1%). This CDR3 reads CASSRTSQGGNTIYF. The V call is TRBV6-5, the J call TRBJ1-3. The germline V gene has CDR1 MNHEY and CDR2 SVGAGI. This CDR3 comprises 15 residues.

This clonotype registers medium-sized by frequency. The V call is TRBV4-3, the J call TRBJ2-5; as DNA is missing, the TRBD2 call by TCRdb cannot be tested. CDR1 is LGHNA, CDR2 YSLEER, per germline. This CDR3 is 16 amino acids long. The CDR3 spells CASSQDIGLAGGRQYF.

The chain uses TRBV11-2 and TRBJ2-5; TCRdb picks TRBD2, but there is no DNA to check that call. Germline loops: CDR1 SGHAT, CDR2 FQNNGV. The CDR3 runs to 17 residues. CDR3 loop: CASSLDRSLAERETQYF.

In terms of frequency, this clonotype is medium-sized. The chain links TRBV6-2 or TRBV6-3 to TRBJ1-1; TCRdb's D call of TRBD1 is untestable without DNA. CDR3 length: 13 amino acids. Germline CDR1 is MNHEY and CDR2 is SVGEGT. This chain's CDR3 is CASTLGHRSEAFF.

The chain carries TRBV4-1 and TRBJ1-2. This CDR3 region has 17 residues. CDR1 and CDR2 from the germline V gene are MGHRA and YSYEKL. CDR3 region: CASSQDSQNRAIYGYTF.

This clonotype is called medium-sized based on its frequency. This chain connects TRBV13 to TRBJ2-5; TCRdb indicates TRBD1, and absent DNA this call remains unverified. There are 14 residues in the CDR3. In germline, CDR1 is PRHDT, CDR2 FYEKMQ (reference sequence). The CDR3: CASSLRGAGETQYF.

Considering frequency, this clonotype is medium-sized. This chain connects TRBV19 to TRBJ2-2. Germline loops: CDR1 LNHDA, CDR2 SQIVND (reference sequence). The CDR3 has 11 amino acids. CDR3 in amino acids: CASSTIGELFF.

Measured by frequency, this clonotype is medium-sized. The chain uses TRBV6-5 and TRBJ2-1; TCRdb calls TRBD1, which cannot be checked without DNA. CDR3 length: 14 residues. CDR1 is MNHEY, CDR2 SVGAGI, per germline. The CDR3 region is CASSKDRGLYEQFF.

This chain joins TRBV11-2 and TRBJ1-1. The CDR3 extends over 14 amino acids. Germline CDR1 SGHAT, CDR2 FQNNGV. CDR3 amino acids: CASSNPSMNTEAFF.

The chain joins TRBV14 to TRBJ1-3. The CDR3 runs 16 residues. CDR1 and CDR2 (germline): SGHDN, FVKESK. The CDR3 loop is CASIQTVEGLGNTIYF.

V gene TRBV7-2 combines with J gene TRBJ1-2; TCRdb calls TRBD1, which cannot be checked without DNA. CDR3 length: 15 residues. From germline, CDR1 is SGHTA and CDR2 FQGNSA. CDR3 residues: CASSPRGGQGVGYTF.